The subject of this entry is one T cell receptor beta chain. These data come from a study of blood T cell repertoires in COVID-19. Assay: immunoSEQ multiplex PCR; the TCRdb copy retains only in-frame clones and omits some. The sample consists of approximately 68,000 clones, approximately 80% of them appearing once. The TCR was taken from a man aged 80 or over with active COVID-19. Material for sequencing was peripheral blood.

This CDR3 reads CASSSRDRATHYGYTF. In nucleotides, the CDR3 is TGTGCCAGCAGCTCCCGGGACAGGGCCACCCACTATGGCTACACCTTC. The chain recombines TRBV7-9 with TRBJ1-2; 9 nucleotides line up with TRBD1. The trim removed 4 bases at V and 3 bases at J, leaving 9 bases unmatched. The CDR3 runs to 16 residues. Germline V gene lookup returns CDR1 SEHNR and CDR2 FQNEAQ (reference sequence).